The TCR beta chain described here comes from a study of blood T cell repertoires in COVID-19. TCRdb keeps only in-frame clones here, not all; method: immunoSEQ multiplex PCR. This table holds some 70,000 clones, roughly four fifths found once. Trimming took 8 bases from V and 3 from J, leaving 17 bases between them. The germline CDR1 and CDR2 sequences are MNHEY and SMNVEV (reference sequence). This CDR3 region has 15 residues. The sample comprised peripheral blood. The rearrangement joins TRBV27 to TRBJ2-1, with TRBD2 as a possible D gene (6 bases). The sequence was collected from a man in his forties or fifties with COVID-19, enrolled during active disease. The CDR3 protein is CASALGGFSYNEQFF. CDR3 coding DNA: TGTGCCAGCGCCCTCGGGGGATTCAGCTACAATGAGCAGTTCTTC.